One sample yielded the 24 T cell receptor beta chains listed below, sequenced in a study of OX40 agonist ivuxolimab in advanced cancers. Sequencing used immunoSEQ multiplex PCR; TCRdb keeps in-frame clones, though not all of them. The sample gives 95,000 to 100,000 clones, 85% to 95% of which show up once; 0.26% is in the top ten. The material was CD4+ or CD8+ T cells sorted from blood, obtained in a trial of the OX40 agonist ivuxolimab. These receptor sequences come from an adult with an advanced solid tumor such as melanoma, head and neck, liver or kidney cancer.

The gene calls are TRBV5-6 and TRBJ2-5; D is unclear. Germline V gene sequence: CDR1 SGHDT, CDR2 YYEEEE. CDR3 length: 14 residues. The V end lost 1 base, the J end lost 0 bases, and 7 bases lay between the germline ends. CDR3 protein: CASSLPGYQETQYF. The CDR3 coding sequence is TGTGCCAGCAGCTTGCCGGGTTACCAAGAGACCCAGTACTTC.

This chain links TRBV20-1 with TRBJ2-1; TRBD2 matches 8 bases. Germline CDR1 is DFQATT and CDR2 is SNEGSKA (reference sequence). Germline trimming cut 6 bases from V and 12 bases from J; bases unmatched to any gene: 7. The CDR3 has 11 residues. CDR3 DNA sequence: TGCAGTGCCGGACTGGCGGGGGGGCAGTTCTTC. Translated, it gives CSAGLAGGQFF.

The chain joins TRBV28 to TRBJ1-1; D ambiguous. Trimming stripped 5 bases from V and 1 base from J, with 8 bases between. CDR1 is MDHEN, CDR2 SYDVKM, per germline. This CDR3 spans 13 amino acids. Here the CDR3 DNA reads TGTGCCAGCAGTCTTCACGGGAACACTGAAGCTTTCTTT. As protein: CASSLHGNTEAFF.

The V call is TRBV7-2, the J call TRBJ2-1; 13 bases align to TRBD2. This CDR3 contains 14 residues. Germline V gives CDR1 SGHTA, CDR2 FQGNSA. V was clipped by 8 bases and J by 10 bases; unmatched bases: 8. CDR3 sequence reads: CASSLAGGSREQFF. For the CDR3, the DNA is TGTGCCAGCTCACTAGCGGGAGGGTCACGGGAGCAGTTCTTC. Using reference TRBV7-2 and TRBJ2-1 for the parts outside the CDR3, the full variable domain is GAGVSQSPSNKVTEKGKDVELRCDPISGHTALYWYRQSLGQGLEFLIYFQGNSAPDKSGLPSDRFSAERTGGSVSTLTIQRTQQEDSAVYLCASSLAGGSREQFFGPGTRLTVL.

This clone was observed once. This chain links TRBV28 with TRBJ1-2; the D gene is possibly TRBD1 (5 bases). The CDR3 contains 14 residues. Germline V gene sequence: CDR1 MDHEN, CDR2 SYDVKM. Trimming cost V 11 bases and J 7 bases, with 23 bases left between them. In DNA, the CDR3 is TGTGCCCTTGGTCAGGGAATTGGTCGGGGTGGCTACACCTTC. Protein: CALGQGIGRGGYTF.

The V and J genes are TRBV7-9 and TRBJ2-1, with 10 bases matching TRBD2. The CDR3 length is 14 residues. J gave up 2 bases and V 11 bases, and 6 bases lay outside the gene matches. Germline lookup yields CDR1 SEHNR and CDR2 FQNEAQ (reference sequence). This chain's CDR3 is CALTLAGPYNEQFF. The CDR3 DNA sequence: TGTGCCCTTACACTAGCGGGGCCCTACAATGAGCAGTTCTTC.

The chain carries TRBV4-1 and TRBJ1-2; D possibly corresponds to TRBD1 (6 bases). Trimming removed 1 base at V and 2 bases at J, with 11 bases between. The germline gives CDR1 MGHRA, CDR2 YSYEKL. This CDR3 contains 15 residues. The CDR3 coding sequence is TGCGCCAGCAGCCAAGCCGGGACATTAAACTATGGCTACACCTTC. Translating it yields CASSQAGTLNYGYTF.

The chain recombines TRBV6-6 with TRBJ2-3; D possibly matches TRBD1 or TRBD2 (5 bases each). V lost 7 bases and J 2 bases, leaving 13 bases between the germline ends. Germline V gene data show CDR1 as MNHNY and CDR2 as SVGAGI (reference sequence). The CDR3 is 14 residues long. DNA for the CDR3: TGTGCCAGCATTGGCCGGGGACCCACAGATACGCAGTATTTT. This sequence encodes CASIGRGPTDTQYF.

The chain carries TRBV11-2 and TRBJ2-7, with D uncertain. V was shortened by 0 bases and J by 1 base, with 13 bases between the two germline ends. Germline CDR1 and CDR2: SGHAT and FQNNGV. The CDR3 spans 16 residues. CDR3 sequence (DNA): TGTGCCAGCAGCTTAGATCCGGATCCGCTTTCCTACGAGCAGTACTTC. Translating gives CASSLDPDPLSYEQYF.

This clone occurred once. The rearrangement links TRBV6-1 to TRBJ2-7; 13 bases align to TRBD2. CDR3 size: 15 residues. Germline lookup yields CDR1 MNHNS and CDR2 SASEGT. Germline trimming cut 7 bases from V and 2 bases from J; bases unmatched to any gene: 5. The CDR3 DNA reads TGTGCCAGCACCACTAGCGGGAGGGGCCCCTACGAGCAGTACGTC. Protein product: CASTTSGRGPYEQYV.

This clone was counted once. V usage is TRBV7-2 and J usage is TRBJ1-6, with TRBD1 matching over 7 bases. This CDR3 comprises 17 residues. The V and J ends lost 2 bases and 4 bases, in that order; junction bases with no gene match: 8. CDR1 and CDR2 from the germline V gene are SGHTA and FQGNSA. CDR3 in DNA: TGTGCCAGCAGCTTACGGGACAGTACGAAGTATAATTCACCCCTCCACTTT. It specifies CASSLRDSTKYNSPLHF.

CDR3 sequence reads: CASSQGTGRGQPQHF. CDR3 sequence (DNA): TGTGCCAGCAGCCAAGGTACGGGGCGCGGTCAGCCCCAGCATTTT. V gene TRBV4-2 combines with J gene TRBJ1-5; TRBD1 might be the D (5 bases). This CDR3 region has 15 residues. V lost 1 base to trimming and J lost 6 bases, with 13 bases between them. Per germline, CDR1 LGHNA and CDR2 YNFKEQ.

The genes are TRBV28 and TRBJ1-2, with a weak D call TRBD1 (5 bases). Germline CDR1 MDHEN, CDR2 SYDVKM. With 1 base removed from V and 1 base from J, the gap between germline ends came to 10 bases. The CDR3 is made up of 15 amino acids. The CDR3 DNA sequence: TGTGCCAGCAGTTTATTGGCAGGGAATAACTATGGCTACACCTTC. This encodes CASSLLAGNNYGYTF.

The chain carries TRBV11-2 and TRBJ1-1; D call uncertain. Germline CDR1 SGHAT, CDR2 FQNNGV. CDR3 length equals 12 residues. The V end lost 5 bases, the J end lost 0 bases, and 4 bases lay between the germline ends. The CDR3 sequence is CASSPMNTEAFF. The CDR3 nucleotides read TGTGCCAGCAGCCCTATGAACACTGAAGCTTTCTTT.

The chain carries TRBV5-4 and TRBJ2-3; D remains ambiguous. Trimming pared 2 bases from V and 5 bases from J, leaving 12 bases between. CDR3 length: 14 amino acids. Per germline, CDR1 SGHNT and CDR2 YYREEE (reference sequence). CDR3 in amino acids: CASSFVSNKDTQYF. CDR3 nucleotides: TGTGCCAGCAGCTTTGTGAGTAATAAAGATACGCAGTATTTT. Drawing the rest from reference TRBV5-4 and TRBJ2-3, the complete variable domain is ETGVTQSPTHLIKTRGQQVTLRCSSQSGHNTVSWYQQALGQGPQFIFQYYREEENGRGNFPPRFSGLQFPNYSSELNVNALELDDSALYLCASSFVSNKDTQYFGPGTRLTVL.

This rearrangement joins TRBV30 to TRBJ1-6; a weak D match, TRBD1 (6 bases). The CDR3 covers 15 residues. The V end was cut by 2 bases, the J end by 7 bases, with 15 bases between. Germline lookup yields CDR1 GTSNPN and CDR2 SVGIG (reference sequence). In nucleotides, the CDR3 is TGTGCCTGGAGTCCACAGGGAGGCCCAAATTCACCCCTCCACTTT. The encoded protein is CAWSPQGGPNSPLHF. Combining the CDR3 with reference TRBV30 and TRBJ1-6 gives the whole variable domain SQTIHQWPATLVQPVGSPLSLECTVEGTSNPNLYWYRQAAGRGLQLLFYSVGIGQISSEVPQNLSASRPQDRQFILSSKKLLLSDSGFYLCAWSPQGGPNSPLHFGNGTRLTVT.

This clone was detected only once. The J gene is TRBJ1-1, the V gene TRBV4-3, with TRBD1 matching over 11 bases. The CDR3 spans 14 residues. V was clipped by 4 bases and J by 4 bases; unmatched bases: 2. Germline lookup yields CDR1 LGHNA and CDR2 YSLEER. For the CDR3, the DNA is TGCGCCAGCAGCCGGGACAGGGGGACCACTGAAGCTTTCTTT. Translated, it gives CASSRDRGTTEAFF.

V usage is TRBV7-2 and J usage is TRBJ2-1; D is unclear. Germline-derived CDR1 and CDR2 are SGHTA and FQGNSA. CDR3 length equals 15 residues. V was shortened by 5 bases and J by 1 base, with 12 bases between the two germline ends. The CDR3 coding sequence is TGTGCCAGCAGCACAACAACCGGGTCCTACAATGAGCAGTTCTTC. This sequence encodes CASSTTTGSYNEQFF.

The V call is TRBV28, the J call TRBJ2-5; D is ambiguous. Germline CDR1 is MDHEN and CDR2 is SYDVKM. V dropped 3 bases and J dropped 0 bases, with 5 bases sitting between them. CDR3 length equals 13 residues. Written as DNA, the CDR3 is TGTGCCAGCAGTTTCGCGTACCAAGAGACCCAGTACTTC. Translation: CASSFAYQETQYF.

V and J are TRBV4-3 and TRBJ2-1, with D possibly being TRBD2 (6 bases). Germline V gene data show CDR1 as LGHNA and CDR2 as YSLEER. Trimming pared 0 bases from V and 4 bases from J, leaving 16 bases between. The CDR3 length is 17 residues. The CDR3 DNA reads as TGCGCCAGCAGCCAAGAGGGGTCGGGAGTTGGTTACAATGAGCAGTTCTTC. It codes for CASSQEGSGVGYNEQFF.

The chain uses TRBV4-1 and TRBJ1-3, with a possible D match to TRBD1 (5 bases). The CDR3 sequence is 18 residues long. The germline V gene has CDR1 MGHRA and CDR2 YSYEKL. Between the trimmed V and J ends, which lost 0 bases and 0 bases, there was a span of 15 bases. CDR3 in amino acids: CASSQDRWGASSGNTIYF. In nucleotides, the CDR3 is TGCGCCAGCAGCCAAGATCGGTGGGGCGCTAGCTCTGGAAACACCATATATTTT.

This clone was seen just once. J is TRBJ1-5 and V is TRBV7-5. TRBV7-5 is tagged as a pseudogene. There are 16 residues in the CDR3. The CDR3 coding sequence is TGTGCCAGAAGCTTAAAGCCCCGCGGGTCGGGTCAGCCCCAGCATTTT. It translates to CARSLKPRGSGQPQHF.

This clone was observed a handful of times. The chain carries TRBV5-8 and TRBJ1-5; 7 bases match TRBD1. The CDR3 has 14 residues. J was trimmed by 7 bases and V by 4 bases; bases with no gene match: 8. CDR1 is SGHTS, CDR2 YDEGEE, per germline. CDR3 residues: CASSAHRGGQPQHF. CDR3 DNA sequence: TGTGCCAGCAGCGCCCACAGGGGCGGGCAGCCCCAGCATTTT.

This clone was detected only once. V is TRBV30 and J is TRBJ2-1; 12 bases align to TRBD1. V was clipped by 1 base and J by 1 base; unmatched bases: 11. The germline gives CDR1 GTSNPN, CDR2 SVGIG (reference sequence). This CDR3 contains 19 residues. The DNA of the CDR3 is TGTGCCTGGAGTGAGATGGGACAGGGGGCGATTGGGTCCTACAATGAGCAGTTCTTC. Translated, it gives CAWSEMGQGAIGSYNEQFF.